This T cell receptor beta chain was retrieved from a study of CD8+ T cells in alopecia areata. Overall study: Oral tofacitinib, 5 to 10 mg twice daily, was given in an open-label trial.

Treatment specified: oral pan-JAK inhibitor, 5-10 mg twice daily. Whole-study findings and limits: Lesional tissue from the scalp (especially in alopecia totalis/universalis) showed higher clonality than normal scalp.

Trimming removed 3 bases at V and 3 bases at J, with 15 bases between. From germline, CDR1 is GTSNPN and CDR2 SVGIG (reference sequence). The CDR3 length is 14 residues. RNA was isolated and reverse transcribed to cDNA, the sequencing template. Clones were read by immunoSEQ multiplex PCR, and TCRdb kept only the in-frame ones, dropping some. This sample yields about 300,000 clones, of which nearly 60% are seen a single time; approximately 1.7% belongs to the top ten. With respect to this clone: The antigen remains unidentified.

This chain connects TRBV30 to TRBJ2-7, with no clear D. This TCR was recovered from a human donor with alopecia areata. This material consisted of CD4+ T cells sorted from blood, taken at week 24, from a patient treated with tofacitinib. As DNA, the CDR3 is TGTGCCTGGAGGCACTTAGGGCGTAGCTACGAGCAGTACTTC. This translates into CAWRHLGRSYEQYF. The whole variable domain, remainder taken from reference TRBV30 and TRBJ2-7, is SQTIHQWPATLVQPVGSPLSLECTVEGTSNPNLYWYRQAAGRGLQLLFYSVGIGQISSEVPQNLSASRPQDRQFILSSKKLLLSDSGFYLCAWRHLGRSYEQYFGPGTRLTVT.